Sequencing of this T cell receptor beta chain was carried out in a study of graft-versus-host responses after intestinal transplantation. This clone was observed a few times. Assay: immunoSEQ multiplex PCR; the TCRdb copy retains only in-frame clones and omits some. The sample carries 17,000 or so clones, approximately 40% recorded once. Co-plating was performed using around 200,000 CFSE-labeled responder cells and around 200,000 irradiated, violet-dye-labeled stimulator cells. The material sequenced was alloreactive CD8+ T cells from a mixed lymphocyte reaction culture, taken before intestinal transplant. Subset denoted: CFSE-low proliferating T cells sorted from approximately 6-day pre-transplant mixed lymphocyte reaction (GvH or HvG direction). The receptor was isolated from a human patient who received an intestinal transplant.

The CDR3, as DNA: TGCGCCAGCAGCCAAGAGGGACTTGACAATGAGCAGTTCTTC. Its translation: CASSQEGLDNEQFF. The gene calls are TRBV4-3 and TRBJ2-1, with TRBD2 as a possible D gene (6 bases). Trimming removed 0 bases at V and 5 bases at J, with 8 bases between. Germline lookup yields CDR1 LGHNA and CDR2 YSLEER. The CDR3 is made up of 14 amino acids.